This entry concerns a single TCR beta chain. Its target is not known. Source study methods: Matching published virus-specific TCRB sequences was rare for patient CD8+ clones that were larger than 1%. Profiling relied on immunoSEQ multiplex PCR, and the TCRdb table lists in-frame clones only, not all of them. V and J calls and clone size come straight from that table; D and trimming were deduced from the DNA. The sample shows approximately 10,000 clones, about 90% of them seen only once. The data are from a study of somatic mutations in cytotoxic T cells in rheumatoid arthritis. Study-wide points: Each of about an eighth of the 65 patients had a largest CD8+ clone that made up more than 20% of CD8+ cells. Statistically, CD8+ T-cell clonality was not significantly distinct between individuals with rheumatoid arthritis and age-matched healthy controls.

This CDR3 comprises 15 residues. V shed 6 bases, J shed 3 bases, and the junction held 8 bases outside the gene matches. CDR1 SEHNR and CDR2 FQNEAQ come from the germline V gene (reference sequence). Positive magnetic bead selection isolated CD4+ and CD8+ cells, and flow cytometry checked purity. This clonotype originated in a young woman with rheumatoid arthritis. The chain joins TRBV7-9 to TRBJ2-3, with TRBD1 identical over 8 bases. Sequencing input: CD8+ T cells sorted from blood. The CDR3 nucleotides are TGTGCCAGCAGTTGGGTGGACAGGGTTACAGATACGCAGTATTTT. Amino acid sequence: CASSWVDRVTDTQYF.